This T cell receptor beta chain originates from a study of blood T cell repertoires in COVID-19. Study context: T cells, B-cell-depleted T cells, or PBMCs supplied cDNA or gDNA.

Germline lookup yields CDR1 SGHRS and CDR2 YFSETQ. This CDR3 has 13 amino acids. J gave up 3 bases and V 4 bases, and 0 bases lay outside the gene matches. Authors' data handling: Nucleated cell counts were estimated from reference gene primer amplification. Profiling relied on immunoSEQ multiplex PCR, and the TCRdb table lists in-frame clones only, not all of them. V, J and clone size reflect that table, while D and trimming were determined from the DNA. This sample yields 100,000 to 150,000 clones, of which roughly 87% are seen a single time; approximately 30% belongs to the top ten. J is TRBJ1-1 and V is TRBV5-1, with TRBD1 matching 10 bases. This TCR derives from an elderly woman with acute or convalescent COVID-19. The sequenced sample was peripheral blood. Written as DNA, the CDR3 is TGCGCCAGCAGCGGGACAGGGGACACTGAAGCTTTCTTT. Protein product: CASSGTGDTEAFF.